This T cell receptor (beta chain) was sequenced in a study of blood T cell repertoires in COVID-19. Participant reports of clinical history set cohort assignment. Recovered participants had two consecutive negative NP/OP PCR tests, healthcare professional clearance, or symptom resolution. Trimming left V 6 bases short and J 5 bases short, with 13 bases between. This CDR3 is built from 13 residues. The germline gives CDR1 SGHAT, CDR2 FQNNGV. Sequencing used immunoSEQ multiplex PCR; TCRdb keeps in-frame clones, though not all of them. The sample lists 280,000 or so clones; 80% to 90% were seen once. The J gene is TRBJ1-1, the V gene TRBV11-2; D gene ambiguous. Sequencing was carried out using PBMCs or T cells enriched from blood (not recorded which). This receptor was identified in a man aged 25-45 years who had recovered from COVID-19. CDR3 sequence: CASRQEGWTEAFF. The CDR3 DNA is TGTGCCAGCAGGCAGGAAGGATGGACTGAAGCTTTCTTT.